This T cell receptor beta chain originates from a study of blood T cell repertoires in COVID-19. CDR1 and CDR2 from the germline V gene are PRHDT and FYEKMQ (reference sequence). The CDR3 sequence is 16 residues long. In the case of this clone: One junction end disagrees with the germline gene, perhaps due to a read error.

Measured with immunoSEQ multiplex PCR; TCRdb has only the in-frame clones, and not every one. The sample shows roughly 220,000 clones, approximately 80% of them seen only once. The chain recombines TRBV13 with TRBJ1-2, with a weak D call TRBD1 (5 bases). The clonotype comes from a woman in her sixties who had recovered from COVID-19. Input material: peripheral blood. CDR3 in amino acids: CVSKKLGQGSIYGYTF. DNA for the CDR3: TGTGTCAGCAAAAAATTAGGACAAGGCTCAATCTATGGCTACACCTTC.